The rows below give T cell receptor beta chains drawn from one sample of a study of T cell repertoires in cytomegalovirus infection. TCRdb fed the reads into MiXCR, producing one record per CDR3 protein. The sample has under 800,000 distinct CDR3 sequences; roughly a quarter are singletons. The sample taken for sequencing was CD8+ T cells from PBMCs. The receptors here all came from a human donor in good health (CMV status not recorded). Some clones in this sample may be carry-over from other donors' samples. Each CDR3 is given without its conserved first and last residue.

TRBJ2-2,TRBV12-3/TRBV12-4,ASSFRDRRLGTGELF
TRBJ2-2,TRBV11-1,ASSFGGPEVTGELF
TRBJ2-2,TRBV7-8,ASSSPMPNTGELF
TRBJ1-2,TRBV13,ASSLARDRLNYGYT
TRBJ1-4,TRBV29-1,SVGATENKEKLF
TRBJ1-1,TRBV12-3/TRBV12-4,ASSFNPAEAF
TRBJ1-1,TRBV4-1,ASSLRSWTEAF
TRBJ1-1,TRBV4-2,ASSQSGLSNTEAF
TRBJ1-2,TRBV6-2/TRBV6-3,TSTEGGHGYT
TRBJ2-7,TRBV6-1,ASSLAPNYEQY
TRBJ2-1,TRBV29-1,SVEGRPQGEQF
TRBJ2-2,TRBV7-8,ASSWGGTGELF
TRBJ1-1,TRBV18,ASSPPGQGNTEAF
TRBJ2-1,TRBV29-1,SVEDQREGSYNEQF
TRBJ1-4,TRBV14,ASSQERGIIEKLF
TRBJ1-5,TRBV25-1,ASSGYAGGDQPQH
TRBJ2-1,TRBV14,ASSQVGTGDYNEQF
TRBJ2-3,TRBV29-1,SVEGLAGSSTDTQY
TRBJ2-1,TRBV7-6,ASSLARRGYSYNEQF
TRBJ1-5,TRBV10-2,ASSEFGYQPQH
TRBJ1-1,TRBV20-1,SARVWGSGNTEAF
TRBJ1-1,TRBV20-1,SALGGLTDTEAF
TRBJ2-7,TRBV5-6,ASKMGLAGIYEQY
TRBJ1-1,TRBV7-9,ANSGQTGETEAF
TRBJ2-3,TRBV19,ASSIKRYESTDTQY
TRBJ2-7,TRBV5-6,ASSLFQRESYEQY
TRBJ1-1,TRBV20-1,SARGTGTHTLAITEAF
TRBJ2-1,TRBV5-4,ASSLPDVDNEQF
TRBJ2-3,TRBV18,ASSPPLTPDTQY
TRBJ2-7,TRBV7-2,ASSVRDRNTYEQY
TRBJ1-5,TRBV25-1,ASSGHNQPQH